A selection of T cell receptor beta chains follows, all from one sample in a study of T cell responses to AZD1222 COVID-19 vaccine. The assay was immunoSEQ multiplex PCR, and TCRdb's table has in-frame clones only and misses some. The sample records 100,000 to 150,000 clones, more than 70% being singletons. Sequenced material: peripheral blood, taken on day 0 of AZD1222 vaccination. All receptors derive from an adult in good health. Both conserved end residues are part of each CDR3. A D gene is named only where the DNA matches it firmly. Clone size is stated in some rows and not others, as once, few, many or a class when expanded.

v_gene,j_gene,d_gene,abundance,CDR3aa,CDR3nt
TRBV15,TRBJ2-3,-,-,CATSKRRALLATDTQYF,TGTGCCACCAGCAAAAGGAGGGCCCTGTTGGCGACAGATACGCAGTATTTT
TRBV18,TRBJ1-3,-,-,CASSSDRGFSGNTIYF,TGTGCCAGCTCATCCGATAGAGGTTTCTCTGGAAACACCATATATTTT
TRBV9,TRBJ1-2,-,-,CASSGNYGYTF,TGTGCCAGCAGCGGGAACTATGGCTACACCTTC
TRBV7-2,TRBJ2-3,TRBD2,-,CASSFLAGGYDTQYF,TGTGCCAGCAGCTTCCTCGCGGGAGGTTACGATACGCAGTATTTT
TRBV5-1,TRBJ1-3,TRBD1,-,CASSDHKPGQGSGNTIYF,TGCGCCAGCAGCGACCACAAGCCGGGACAGGGTTCTGGAAACACCATATATTTT
TRBV19,TRBJ1-5,-,once,CASSTQTGNQPQHF,TGTGCCAGTAGTACTCAAACAGGCAATCAGCCCCAGCATTTT
TRBV3-1/TRBV3-2,TRBJ2-3,TRBD2,once,CASSQDLSGGAADTQYF,TGTGCCAGCAGCCAAGATTTAAGCGGGGGGGCGGCAGATACGCAGTATTTT
TRBV11-2,TRBJ1-4,TRBD1,-,CASSLLRRDRPNEKLFF,TGTGCCAGCAGCTTGTTACGCCGGGACAGACCAAATGAAAAACTGTTTTTT
TRBV10-3,TRBJ1-4,-,-,CAIRPGGGDNEKLFF,TGTGCCATCAGACCCGGGGGGGGCGACAATGAAAAACTGTTTTTT
TRBV29-1,TRBJ1-2,-,-,CSAESSGSGYGYTF,TGCAGCGCAGAGTCAAGCGGTTCCGGTTATGGCTACACCTTC
TRBV18,TRBJ2-1,-,-,CASSPSPSLEGEQFF,TGTGCCAGCTCACCATCTCCCAGTCTCGAGGGGGAGCAGTTCTTC
TRBV5-1,TRBJ2-3,-,few,CASSLSGPTFTDTQYF,TGCGCCAGCAGCCTATCGGGACCTACATTCACAGATACGCAGTATTTT
TRBV7-9,TRBJ1-5,-,few,CASSAGGQPQHF,TGTGCCAGCAGCGCCGGTGGTCAGCCCCAGCATTTT
TRBV7-2,TRBJ2-2,-,-,CASSLGRLNTGELFF,TGTGCCAGCAGCTTAGGGCGTCTAAACACCGGGGAGCTGTTTTTT
TRBV2,TRBJ1-2,TRBD1,-,CASSPGGAYGYTF,TGTGCCAGCAGTCCAGGGGGCGCCTATGGCTACACCTTC
TRBV24-1,TRBJ1-1,-,-,CATSDFRGTEAFF,TGTGCCACCAGTGACTTCAGGGGCACTGAAGCTTTCTTT
TRBV6-5,TRBJ2-3,-,-,CASSYSDSEADTQYF,TGTGCCAGCAGTTACTCGGACAGCGAGGCAGATACGCAGTATTTT
TRBV27,TRBJ1-1,-,-,CASSVAGDTEAFF,TGTGCCAGCAGCGTCGCAGGGGACACTGAAGCTTTCTTT
TRBV19,TRBJ1-5,-,-,CASSIQGGSGPQHF,TGTGCCAGTAGTATTCAGGGAGGGTCCGGGCCCCAGCATTTT
TRBV18,TRBJ2-2,-,-,CASSSATGTGELFF,TGTGCCAGCTCATCAGCCACAGGCACCGGGGAGCTGTTTTTT
TRBV9,TRBJ2-3,TRBD2,-,CASSVVGRGTDTQYF,TGTGCCAGCAGCGTAGTTGGGCGGGGGACAGATACGCAGTATTTT
TRBV6-6,TRBJ1-1,-,-,CASRATTGEKAFF,TGTGCCAGCAGGGCTACCACGGGCGAAAAAGCTTTCTTT
TRBV9,TRBJ2-1,TRBD2,-,CASSVAERGGNEQFF,TGTGCCAGCAGCGTAGCTGAGCGGGGGGGCAATGAGCAGTTCTTC
TRBV18,TRBJ1-1,TRBD1,-,CASSLAGTGGNEAFF,TGTGCCAGCTCACTAGCCGGGACAGGGGGCAATGAAGCTTTCTTT
TRBV5-1,TRBJ2-7,-,-,CASSYINPGTVTYEQYF,TGCGCCAGCAGCTACATAAACCCCGGGACGGTGACCTACGAGCAGTACTTC
TRBV10-2,TRBJ2-1,-,-,CASSGDLDRKYNEQFF,TGCGCCAGCAGTGGGGACTTGGACAGGAAATACAATGAGCAGTTCTTC
TRBV7-3,TRBJ2-3,-,-,CASSPGRRDTQYF,TGTGCCAGCAGCCCGGGACGGCGAGATACGCAGTATTTT
TRBV19,TRBJ2-7,TRBD2,-,CASSTTREGIHEQYF,TGTGCCAGTAGTACGACAAGGGAGGGGATCCACGAGCAGTACTTC
TRBV19,TRBJ2-7,-,once,CASSIRVSRGYEQYF,TGTGCCAGTAGTATTCGGGTATCAAGGGGCTACGAGCAGTACTTC
TRBV7-9,TRBJ2-7,TRBD1,-,CASSLGAWQGAYEQYF,TGTGCCAGCAGCTTAGGAGCGTGGCAGGGGGCCTACGAGCAGTACTTC
TRBV29-1,TRBJ2-1,TRBD2,-,CSVVGLAGRNEQFF,TGCAGCGTTGTGGGACTAGCGGGTCGCAATGAGCAGTTCTTC
TRBV7-6,TRBJ1-1,-,-,CASSSQSNTEAFF,TGTGCCAGCAGCTCTCAGTCGAACACTGAAGCTTTCTTT
TRBV10-3,TRBJ1-2,-,-,CAISELREGPGYTF,TGTGCCATCAGTGAGTTACGGGAGGGGCCTGGCTACACCTTC
TRBV25-1,TRBJ1-5,-,-,CASSEGMQPQHF,TGTGCCAGCAGTGAAGGAATGCAGCCCCAGCATTTT
TRBV5-1,TRBJ1-3,-,-,CASSPAPTGNTIYF,TGCGCCAGCAGCCCGGCCCCTACAGGAAACACCATATATTTT
TRBV4-3,TRBJ2-1,TRBD2,few,CASSQDWRGAGYNEQFF,TGCGCCAGCAGCCAAGATTGGCGGGGGGCGGGATACAATGAGCAGTTCTTC
TRBV27,TRBJ1-4,-,-,CASSPRVQTEKLFF,TGTGCCAGCAGCCCGAGGGTCCAGACTGAAAAACTGTTTTTT
TRBV19,TRBJ1-2,-,-,CASSQGPGSYYGYTF,TGTGCCAGTAGCCAAGGACCCGGTTCATACTATGGCTACACCTTC
TRBV10-2,TRBJ2-6,TRBD1,-,CASKRGPGANVLTF,TGCGCCAGTAAGAGGGGGCCCGGGGCCAACGTCCTGACTTTC
TRBV5-6,TRBJ1-2,-,once,CASSLDSTNYGYTF,TGTGCCAGCAGCTTGGACAGCACTAACTATGGCTACACCTTC
TRBV24-1,TRBJ1-5,-,once,CATSDSGGWKGQPQHF,TGTGCCACCAGTGATTCGGGGGGCTGGAAGGGTCAGCCCCAGCATTTT
TRBV6-5,TRBJ2-7,-,-,CASSYSTLSYEQYF,TGTGCCAGCAGTTACTCAACCCTTTCCTACGAGCAGTACTTC
TRBV6-2/TRBV6-3,TRBJ1-1,TRBD1,once,CASSETGGGVMNTEAFF,TGTGCCAGCAGTGAGACAGGGGGGGGCGTCATGAACACTGAAGCTTTCTTT
TRBV7-2,TRBJ2-5,TRBD1,-,CASSHRDRVETQYF,TGTGCCAGCAGCCACCGGGACAGGGTGGAGACCCAGTACTTC
TRBV7-8,TRBJ1-1,TRBD1,once,CASSTGQGSTEAFF,TGTGCCAGCAGCACGGGACAGGGGAGCACTGAAGCTTTCTTT
TRBV6-5,TRBJ2-7,TRBD1,-,CASSYSQGAHEQYF,TGTGCCAGCAGTTACTCGCAGGGGGCCCACGAGCAGTACTTC
TRBV19,TRBJ2-7,-,-,CASSPGGHYEQYF,TGTGCCAGTAGTCCGGGTGGTCATTACGAGCAGTACTTC
TRBV7-2,TRBJ2-7,-,-,CASSQGTYSYEQYF,TGTGCCAGCAGTCAAGGGACTTACTCCTACGAGCAGTACTTC
TRBV5-4,TRBJ1-2,TRBD1,-,CASSRGQNLNYGYTF,TGTGCCAGCAGCAGGGGACAGAACCTTAACTATGGCTACACCTTC
TRBV30,TRBJ2-1,-,-,CAWSMGAEQFF,TGTGCCTGGAGTATGGGGGCCGAGCAGTTCTTC
TRBV5-1,TRBJ1-6,-,-,CASSLVGRTTYNSPLHF,TGCGCCAGCAGCTTGGTTGGGAGGACCACTTATAATTCACCCCTCCACTTT
TRBV10-3,TRBJ1-4,-,-,CAISDGVRKLFF,TGTGCCATCAGTGACGGGGTCCGGAAACTGTTTTTT
TRBV4-3,TRBJ2-7,TRBD2,-,CASSAATSASYEQYF,TGCGCCAGCTCAGCTGCGACTAGCGCATCCTACGAGCAGTACTTC